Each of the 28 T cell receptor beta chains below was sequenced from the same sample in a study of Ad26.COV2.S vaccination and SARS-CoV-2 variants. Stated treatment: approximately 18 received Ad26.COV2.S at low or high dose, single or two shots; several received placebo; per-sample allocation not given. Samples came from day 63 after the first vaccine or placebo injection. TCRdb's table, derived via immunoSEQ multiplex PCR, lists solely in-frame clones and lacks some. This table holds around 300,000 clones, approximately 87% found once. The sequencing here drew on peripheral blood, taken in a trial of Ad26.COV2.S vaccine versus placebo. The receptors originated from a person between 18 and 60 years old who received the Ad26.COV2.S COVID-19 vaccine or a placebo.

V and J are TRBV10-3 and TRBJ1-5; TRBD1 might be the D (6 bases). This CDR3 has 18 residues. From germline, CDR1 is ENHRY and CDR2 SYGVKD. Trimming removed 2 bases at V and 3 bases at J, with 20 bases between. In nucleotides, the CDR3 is TGTGCCATCAGTGAGAGGGGGGTCGGGGGTCTCGACAATCAGCCCCAGCATTTT. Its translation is CAISERGVGGLDNQPQHF.

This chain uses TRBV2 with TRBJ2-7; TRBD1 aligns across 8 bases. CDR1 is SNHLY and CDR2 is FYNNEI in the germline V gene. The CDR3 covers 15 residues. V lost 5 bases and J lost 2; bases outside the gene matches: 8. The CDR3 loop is CASSFDRGQTYEQYF. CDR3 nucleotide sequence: TGTGCCAGCAGTTTCGACAGGGGTCAGACCTACGAGCAGTACTTC.

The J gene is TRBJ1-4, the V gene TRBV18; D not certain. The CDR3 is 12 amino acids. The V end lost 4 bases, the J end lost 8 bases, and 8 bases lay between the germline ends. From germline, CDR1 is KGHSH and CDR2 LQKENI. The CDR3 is CASSQGSEKLFF. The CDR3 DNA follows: TGTGCCAGCTCACAGGGATCGGAAAAACTGTTTTTT.

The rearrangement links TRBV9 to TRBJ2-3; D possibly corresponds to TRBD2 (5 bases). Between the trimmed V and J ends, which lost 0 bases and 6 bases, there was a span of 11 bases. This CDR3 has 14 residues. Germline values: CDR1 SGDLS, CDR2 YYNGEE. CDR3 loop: CASSVGGWPDTQYF. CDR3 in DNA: TGTGCCAGCAGCGTAGGAGGGTGGCCCGATACGCAGTATTTT.

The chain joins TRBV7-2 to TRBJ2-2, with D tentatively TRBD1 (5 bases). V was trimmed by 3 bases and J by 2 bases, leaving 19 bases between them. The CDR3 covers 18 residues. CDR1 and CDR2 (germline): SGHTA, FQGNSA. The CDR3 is CASSFSTWGRRNTGELFF. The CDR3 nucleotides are TGTGCCAGCAGCTTTTCGACTTGGGGCAGGCGAAACACCGGGGAGCTGTTTTTT. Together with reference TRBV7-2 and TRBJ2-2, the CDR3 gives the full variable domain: GAGVSQSPSNKVTEKGKDVELRCDPISGHTALYWYRQSLGQGLEFLIYFQGNSAPDKSGLPSDRFSAERTGGSVSTLTIQRTQQEDSAVYLCASSFSTWGRRNTGELFFGEGSRLTVL.

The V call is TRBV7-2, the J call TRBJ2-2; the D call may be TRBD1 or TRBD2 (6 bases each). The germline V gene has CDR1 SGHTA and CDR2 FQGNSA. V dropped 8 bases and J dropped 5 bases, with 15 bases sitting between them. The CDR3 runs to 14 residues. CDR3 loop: CASALGGITGELFF. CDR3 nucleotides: TGTGCCAGCGCCCTAGGGGGGATAACCGGGGAGCTGTTTTTT. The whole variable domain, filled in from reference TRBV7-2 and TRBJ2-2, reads GAGVSQSPSNKVTEKGKDVELRCDPISGHTALYWYRQSLGQGLEFLIYFQGNSAPDKSGLPSDRFSAERTGGSVSTLTIQRTQQEDSAVYLCASALGGITGELFFGEGSRLTVL.

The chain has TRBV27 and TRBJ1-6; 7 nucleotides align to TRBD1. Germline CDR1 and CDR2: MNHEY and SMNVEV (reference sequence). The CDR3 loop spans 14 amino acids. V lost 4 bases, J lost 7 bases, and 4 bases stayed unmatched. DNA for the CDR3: TGTGCCAGCAGTTCGGGACAGACAAATTCACCCCTCCACTTT. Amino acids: CASSSGQTNSPLHF.

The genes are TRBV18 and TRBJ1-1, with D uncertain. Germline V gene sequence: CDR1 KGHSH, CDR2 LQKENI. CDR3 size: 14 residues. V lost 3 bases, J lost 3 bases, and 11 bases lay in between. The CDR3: CASSPTDIYTEAFF. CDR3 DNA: TGTGCCAGCTCACCTACCGACATCTACACTGAAGCTTTCTTT.

The CDR3 nucleotides read TGTGCCACCAGCAGGCGAGGGAGTGGGGCTAATGAAAAACTGTTTTTT. This translates into CATSRRGSGANEKLFF. The chain joins TRBV15 to TRBJ1-4; D is undetermined. Germline loops: CDR1 LNHNV, CDR2 YYDKDF (reference sequence). Trimming removed 3 bases from V and 3 bases from J, with 14 bases in between. The CDR3 sequence is 16 residues long.

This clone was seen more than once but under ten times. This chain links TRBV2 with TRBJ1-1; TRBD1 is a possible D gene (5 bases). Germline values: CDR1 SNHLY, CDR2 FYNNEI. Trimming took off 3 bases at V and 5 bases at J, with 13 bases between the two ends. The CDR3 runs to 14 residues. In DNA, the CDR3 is TGTGCCAGCAGTGATTTAGGGGCTTGGACTGAAGCTTTCTTT. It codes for CASSDLGAWTEAFF.

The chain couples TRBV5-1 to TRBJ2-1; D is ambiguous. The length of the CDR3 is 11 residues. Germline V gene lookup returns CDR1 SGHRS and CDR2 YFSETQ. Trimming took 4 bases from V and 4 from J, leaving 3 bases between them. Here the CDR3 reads CASSDYNEQFF. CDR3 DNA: TGCGCCAGCAGCGATTACAATGAGCAGTTCTTC.

The CDR3 DNA is TGTGCCAGCAGTGGAACCGGGACTAGCGCGGGAGCGGGAGAGCAGTTCTTC. Amino acid sequence: CASSGTGTSAGAGEQFF. V gene TRBV6-1 combines with J gene TRBJ2-1; TRBD2 matches at 10 bases. The CDR3 is made up of 17 amino acids. Germline CDR1 is MNHNS and CDR2 is SASEGT. V gave up 4 bases and J gave up 10 bases; unmatched junction bases: 16.

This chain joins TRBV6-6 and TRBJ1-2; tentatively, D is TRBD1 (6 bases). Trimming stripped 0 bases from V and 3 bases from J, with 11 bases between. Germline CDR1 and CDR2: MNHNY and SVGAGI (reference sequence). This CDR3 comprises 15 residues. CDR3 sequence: CASSYSGAWDYGYTF. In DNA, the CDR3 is TGTGCCAGCAGTTACTCGGGGGCCTGGGACTATGGCTACACCTTC.

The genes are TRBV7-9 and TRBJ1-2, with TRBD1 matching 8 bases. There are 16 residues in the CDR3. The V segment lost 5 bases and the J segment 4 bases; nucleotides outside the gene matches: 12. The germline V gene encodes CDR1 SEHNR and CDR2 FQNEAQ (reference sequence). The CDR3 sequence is CASSTPDRGGGYGYTF. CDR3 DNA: TGTGCCAGCAGCACCCCCGACAGGGGTGGGGGCTATGGCTACACCTTC. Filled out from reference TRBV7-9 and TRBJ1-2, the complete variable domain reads DTGVSQNPRHKITKRGQNVTFRCDPISEHNRLYWYRQTLGQGPEFLTYFQNEAQLEKSRLLSDRFSAERPKGSFSTLEIQRTEQGDSAMYLCASSTPDRGGGYGYTFGSGTRLTVV.

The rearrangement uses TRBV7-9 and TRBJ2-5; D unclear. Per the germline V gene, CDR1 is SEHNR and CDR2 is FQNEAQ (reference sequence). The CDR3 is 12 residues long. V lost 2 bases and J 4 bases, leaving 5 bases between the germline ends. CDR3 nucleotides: TGTGCCAGCAGCTTAATCGTAGAGACCCAGTACTTC. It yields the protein CASSLIVETQYF.

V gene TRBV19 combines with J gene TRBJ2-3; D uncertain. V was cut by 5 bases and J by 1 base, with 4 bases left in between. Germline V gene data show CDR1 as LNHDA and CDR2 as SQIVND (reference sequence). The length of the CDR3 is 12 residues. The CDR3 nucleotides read TGTGCCAGTAGTTTGGGCACAGATACGCAGTATTTT. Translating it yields CASSLGTDTQYF.

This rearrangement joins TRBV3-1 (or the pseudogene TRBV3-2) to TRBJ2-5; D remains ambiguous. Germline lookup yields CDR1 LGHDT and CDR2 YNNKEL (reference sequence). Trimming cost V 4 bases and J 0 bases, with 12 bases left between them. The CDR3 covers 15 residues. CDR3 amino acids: CASSPYGRYQETQYF. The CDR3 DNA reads TGTGCCAGCAGCCCGTACGGAAGGTACCAAGAGACCCAGTACTTC.

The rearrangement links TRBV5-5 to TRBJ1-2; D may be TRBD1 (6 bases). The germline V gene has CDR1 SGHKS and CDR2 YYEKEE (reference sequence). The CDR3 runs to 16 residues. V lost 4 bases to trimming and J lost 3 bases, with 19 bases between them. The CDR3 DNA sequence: TGTGCCAGCAGCCCATTAGGGGGGATCCAGGACTATGGCTACACCTTC. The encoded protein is CASSPLGGIQDYGYTF.

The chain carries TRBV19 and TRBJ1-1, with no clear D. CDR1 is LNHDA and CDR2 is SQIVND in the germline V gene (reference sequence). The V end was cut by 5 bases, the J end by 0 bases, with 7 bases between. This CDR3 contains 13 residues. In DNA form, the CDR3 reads TGTGCCAGTAGTTACAGATTGAACACTGAAGCTTTCTTT. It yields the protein CASSYRLNTEAFF.

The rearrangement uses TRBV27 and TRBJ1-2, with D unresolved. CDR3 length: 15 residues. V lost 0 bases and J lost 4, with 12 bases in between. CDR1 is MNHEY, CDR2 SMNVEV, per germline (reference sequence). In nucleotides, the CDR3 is TGTGCCAGCAGTTTATCGTCTCCTGGGGTCTATGGCTACACCTTC. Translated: CASSLSSPGVYGYTF.

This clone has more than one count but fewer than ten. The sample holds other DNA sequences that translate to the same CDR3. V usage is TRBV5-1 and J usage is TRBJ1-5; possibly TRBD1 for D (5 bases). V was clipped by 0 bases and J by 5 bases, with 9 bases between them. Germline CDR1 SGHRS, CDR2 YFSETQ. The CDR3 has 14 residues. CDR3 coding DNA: TGCGCCAGCAGCTTGGGGCAGGGCGATCAGCCCCAGCATTTT. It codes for CASSLGQGDQPQHF.

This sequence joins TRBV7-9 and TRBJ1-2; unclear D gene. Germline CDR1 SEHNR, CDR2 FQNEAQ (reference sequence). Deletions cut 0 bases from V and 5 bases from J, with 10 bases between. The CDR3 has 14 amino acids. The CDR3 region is CASSLAIIGYGYTF. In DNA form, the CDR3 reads TGTGCCAGCAGCTTAGCGATCATTGGGTATGGCTACACCTTC. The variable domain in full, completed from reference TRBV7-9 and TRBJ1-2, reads DTGVSQNPRHKITKRGQNVTFRCDPISEHNRLYWYRQTLGQGPEFLTYFQNEAQLEKSRLLSDRFSAERPKGSFSTLEIQRTEQGDSAMYLCASSLAIIGYGYTFGSGTRLTVV.

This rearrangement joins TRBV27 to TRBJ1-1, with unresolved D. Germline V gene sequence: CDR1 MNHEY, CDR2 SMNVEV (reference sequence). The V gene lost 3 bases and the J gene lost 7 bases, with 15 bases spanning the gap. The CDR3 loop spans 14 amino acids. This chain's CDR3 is CASSFIPPWGEAFF. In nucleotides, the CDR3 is TGTGCCAGCAGTTTTATCCCTCCCTGGGGTGAAGCTTTCTTT.

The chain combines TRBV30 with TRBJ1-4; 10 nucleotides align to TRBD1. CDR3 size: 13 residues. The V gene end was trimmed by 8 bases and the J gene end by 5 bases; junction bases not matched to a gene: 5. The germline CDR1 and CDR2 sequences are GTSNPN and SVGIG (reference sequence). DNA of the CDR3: TGTGCCAGCTGGACAGGGGGGAATGAAAAACTGTTTTTT. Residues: CASWTGGNEKLFF.

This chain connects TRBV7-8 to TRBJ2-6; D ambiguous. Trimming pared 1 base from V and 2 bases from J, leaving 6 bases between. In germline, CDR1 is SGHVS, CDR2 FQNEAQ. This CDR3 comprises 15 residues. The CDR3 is CASSLVGAGANVLTF. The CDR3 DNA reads TGTGCCAGCAGCTTAGTTGGGGCTGGGGCCAACGTCCTGACTTTC.

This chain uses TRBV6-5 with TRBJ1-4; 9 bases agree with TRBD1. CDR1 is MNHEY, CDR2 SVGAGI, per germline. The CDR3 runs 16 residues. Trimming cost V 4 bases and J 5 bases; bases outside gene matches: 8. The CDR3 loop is CASSSHFDRGNEKLFF. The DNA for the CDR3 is TGTGCCAGCAGTTCACACTTCGACAGGGGGAATGAAAAACTGTTTTTT.

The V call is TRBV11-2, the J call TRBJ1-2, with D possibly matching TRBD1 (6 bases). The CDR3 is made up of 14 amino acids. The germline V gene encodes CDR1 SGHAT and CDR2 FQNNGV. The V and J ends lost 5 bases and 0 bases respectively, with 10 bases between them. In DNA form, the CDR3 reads TGTGCCAGCAGCAAGACAGGACCTAACTATGGCTACACCTTC. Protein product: CASSKTGPNYGYTF.

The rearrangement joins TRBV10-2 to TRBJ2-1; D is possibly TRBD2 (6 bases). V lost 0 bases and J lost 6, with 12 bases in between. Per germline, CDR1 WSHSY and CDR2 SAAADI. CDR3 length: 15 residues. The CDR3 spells CASSESIRGANEQFF. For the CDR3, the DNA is TGCGCCAGCAGTGAGTCGATCCGCGGGGCCAATGAGCAGTTCTTC.